These 28 T cell receptor beta chains were all obtained from the same sample, sequenced in a study of cytomegalovirus exposure and HLA in healthy donors. 13 Jbeta primers and 60 Vbeta primers were used for the PCR. The data were produced by immunoSEQ multiplex PCR, yet TCRdb's version contains in-frame clones alone and is incomplete. The data contain more than 95,000 clones, approximately 74% of them singletons. Sequenced input: PBMCs. The receptors come from a female donor in good health and CMV-seropositive.

The chain has TRBV7-2 and TRBJ2-5; D remains unclear. CDR1 SGHTA and CDR2 FQGNSA come from the germline V gene. Trimming removed 5 bases at V and 4 bases at J, with 17 bases between. The CDR3 consists of 15 residues. The CDR3 DNA is TGTGCCAGCAGCGGCGCCCTGGGTCGAGGAGAGACCCAGTACTTC. It encodes CASSGALGRGETQYF.

This clone was detected only a few times. The J gene is TRBJ2-3, the V gene TRBV11-2; possibly TRBD1 for D (5 bases). The length of the CDR3 is 15 residues. The germline V gene encodes CDR1 SGHAT and CDR2 FQNNGV. Trimming stripped 4 bases from V and 2 bases from J, with 13 bases between. In DNA, the CDR3 is TGTGCCAGCAGCTCAGCGCTTGGGGCCACAGATACGCAGTATTTT. Amino acid sequence: CASSSALGATDTQYF.

The rearrangement joins TRBV7-8 to TRBJ1-3; 8 bases align to TRBD1. After removal of 1 base from V and 0 bases from J, the junction contained 8 bases not matched to a gene. The CDR3 loop spans 18 amino acids. Germline-derived CDR1 and CDR2 are SGHVS and FQNEAQ. Here the CDR3 reads CASSLGLSGTGSGNTIYF. The CDR3 nucleotides read TGTGCCAGCAGCTTAGGACTGTCAGGGACAGGCTCTGGAAACACCATATATTTT.

This chain uses TRBV5-4 with TRBJ2-1; 8 bases are shared with TRBD2. The CDR3 has 18 amino acids. The V and J ends lost 0 bases and 7 bases, in that order; junction bases with no gene match: 15. CDR1 is SGHNT, CDR2 YYREEE, per germline (reference sequence). CDR3 in DNA: TGTGCCAGCAGCTTGGGGCCGATTTCGGGAGGGGGGCGGAATGAGCAGTTCTTC. Its protein is CASSLGPISGGGRNEQFF.

The chain carries TRBV7-3 and TRBJ2-6, with 7 bases fitting TRBD1. There are 22 residues in the CDR3. The V segment lost 5 bases and the J segment 5 bases; nucleotides outside the gene matches: 27. Germline assignment: CDR1 SGHTA and CDR2 FQGTGA. The chain's CDR3 is CASSLLTVGTEGLVEWANVLTF. The CDR3 bases are TGTGCCAGCAGCCTATTAACAGTGGGGACAGAGGGGCTTGTTGAGTGGGCCAACGTCCTGACTTTC.

The chain uses TRBV2 and TRBJ2-1, with D possibly being TRBD2 (5 bases). The V gene lost 5 bases and the J gene lost 8 bases, with 16 bases spanning the gap. CDR1 and CDR2 from the germline V gene are SNHLY and FYNNEI. This CDR3 spans 14 amino acids. In nucleotides, the CDR3 is TGTGCCAGCAGTCATAAGAGGGTCGGGGATGAGCAGTTCTTC. Its protein is CASSHKRVGDEQFF.

The CDR3 protein is CASSLGTSGGTDTQYF. In DNA form, the CDR3 reads TGCGCCAGCAGCTTGGGGACTAGCGGGGGAACAGATACGCAGTATTTT. V is TRBV5-1 and J is TRBJ2-3; 13 bases align to TRBD2. With 0 bases clipped from V and 3 bases from J, the junction kept 1 base outside the gene matches. Germline CDR1 and CDR2: SGHRS and YFSETQ. There are 16 residues in the CDR3.

This rearrangement joins TRBV12-5 to TRBJ2-2, with D perhaps matching TRBD1 (6 bases). The germline V gene encodes CDR1 LGHNT and CDR2 FRNRAP. The CDR3 covers 15 residues. V lost 6 bases and J 2 bases, leaving 13 bases between the germline ends. CDR3 protein: CASGQDRYNTGELFF. The CDR3 DNA sequence: TGTGCTAGTGGCCAAGACAGGTACAACACCGGGGAGCTGTTTTTT. The whole variable domain, remainder taken from reference TRBV12-5 and TRBJ2-2, is DARVTQTPRHKVTEMGQEVTMRCQPILGHNTVFWYRQTMMQGLELLAYFRNRAPLDDSGMPKDRFSAEMPDATLATLKIQPSEPRDSAVYFCASGQDRYNTGELFFGEGSRLTVL.

The chain employs TRBV30 and TRBJ1-4, with 11 bases aligning to TRBD1. Germline assignment: CDR1 GTSNPN and CDR2 SVGIG (reference sequence). V lost 1 base and J lost 2; bases outside the gene matches: 6. The CDR3 is 17 residues long. CDR3 loop: CAWSEGQGAPTNEKLFF. In DNA form, the CDR3 reads TGTGCCTGGAGTGAAGGACAGGGGGCGCCTACTAATGAAAAACTGTTTTTT.

The chain recombines TRBV6-6 with TRBJ1-1, with 8 bases fitting TRBD1. V shed 5 bases and J 1 base; nucleotides not matched to a gene: 6. The V gene's germline CDR1 is MNHNY and CDR2 SVGAGI (reference sequence). This CDR3 comprises 15 residues. The CDR3 sequence is CASSGIQGANTEAFF. CDR3 in DNA: TGTGCCAGCAGTGGGATCCAGGGGGCGAACACTGAAGCTTTCTTT.

This chain links TRBV7-2 with TRBJ2-1; 14 bases match TRBD2. V shed 5 bases and J 9 bases; nucleotides not matched to a gene: 9. Germline V gene sequence: CDR1 SGHTA, CDR2 FQGNSA. The CDR3 sequence is 16 residues long. Written as DNA, the CDR3 is TGTGCCAGCAGCCGGGGACTAGCGGGAGAGGCGGGTGAGCAGTTCTTC. Protein sequence: CASSRGLAGEAGEQFF. Based on the CDR3 plus reference TRBV7-2 and TRBJ2-1, the full variable domain is GAGVSQSPSNKVTEKGKDVELRCDPISGHTALYWYRQSLGQGLEFLIYFQGNSAPDKSGLPSDRFSAERTGGSVSTLTIQRTQQEDSAVYLCASSRGLAGEAGEQFFGPGTRLTVL.

This clone showed up just a few times. J is TRBJ2-7 and V is TRBV5-4, with TRBD2 matching over 10 bases. Trimming cost V 4 bases and J 7 bases; bases outside gene matches: 11. The CDR3 spans 15 residues. Per the germline V gene, CDR1 is SGHNT and CDR2 is YYREEE (reference sequence). The CDR3 here is CASSRRTSGGEEQYF. CDR3 DNA: TGTGCCAGCAGCCGTCGGACTAGCGGAGGGGAGGAGCAGTACTTC.

This clone turned up a few times. Its ends do not fully match the called genes, so a read error is possible. The rearrangement joins TRBV23-1 to TRBJ1-2; D possibly corresponds to TRBD1 (5 bases). TRBV23-1 is assigned to the ORF class and has an uncertain function. The CDR3 has 12 amino acids. The DNA for the CDR3 is TGTGACGACGGGCCAGGGCGCGTTGGCTACACCTTC. The encoded protein is CDDGPGRVGYTF.

The CDR3 DNA is TGTGCCAGCTCACCAACGGGTTTGAACACTGAAGCTTTCTTT. Translation: CASSPTGLNTEAFF. The J gene is TRBJ1-1, the V gene TRBV18, with unresolved D. Germline CDR1 and CDR2: KGHSH and LQKENI. The V and J ends lost 2 bases and 0 bases respectively, with 7 bases between them. This CDR3 comprises 14 residues.

V and J are TRBV6-5 and TRBJ1-2; D is perhaps TRBD1 (5 bases). Trimming took 2 bases from V and 8 from J, leaving 15 bases between them. The CDR3 runs 14 residues. CDR1 and CDR2 (germline): MNHEY, SVGAGI. CDR3 residues: CASSYRGLDGGYTF. The DNA for the CDR3 is TGTGCCAGCAGTTACCGGGGACTTGACGGGGGCTACACCTTC.

This clone was counted only a few times. The rearrangement links TRBV28 to TRBJ2-7; 10 bases agree with TRBD1. CDR3 size: 14 residues. With 3 bases clipped from V and 3 bases from J, the junction kept 2 bases outside the gene matches. Per germline, CDR1 MDHEN and CDR2 SYDVKM. CDR3 nucleotide sequence: TGTGCCAGCAGTTTGGGACAGGGGAACTACGAGCAGTACTTC. It specifies CASSLGQGNYEQYF. The full variable domain, completed using reference TRBV28 and TRBJ2-7, is DVKVTQSSRYLVKRTGEKVFLECVQDMDHENMFWYRQDPGLGLRLIYFSYDVKMKEKGDIPEGYSVSREKKERFSLILESASTNQTSMYLCASSLGQGNYEQYFGPGTRLTVT.

The chain couples TRBV7-2 to TRBJ2-3; tentative D call: TRBD2 (6 bases). The germline CDR1 and CDR2 sequences are SGHTA and FQGNSA. Trimming pared 5 bases from V and 5 bases from J, leaving 8 bases between. The CDR3 runs 12 residues. CDR3 DNA: TGTGCCAGCAGCCCCGGGGGAGATACGCAGTATTTT. Translation: CASSPGGDTQYF.

This clone was seen only a few times. CDR3 nucleotides: TGCAGCGTTGGAGGGGAGGCTCAGCCCCAGCATTTT. This sequence encodes CSVGGEAQPQHF. The chain links TRBV29-1 to TRBJ1-5, with TRBD1 as a possible D gene (5 bases). This CDR3 is 12 amino acids long. CDR1 and CDR2 (germline): SQVTM, ANQGSEA. The ends were cut back, 4 bases at V and 6 bases at J, with 10 bases in the middle. The full variable domain, its missing parts supplied by reference TRBV29-1 and TRBJ1-5, is SAVISQKPSRDICQRGTSLTIQCQVDSQVTMMFWYRQQPGQSLTLIATANQGSEATYESGFVIDKFPISRPNLTFSTLTVSNMSPEDSSIYLCSVGGEAQPQHFGDGTRLSIL.

V and J are TRBV7-8 and TRBJ2-7; D is perhaps TRBD2 (5 bases). The CDR3 has 14 amino acids. Trimming pared 5 bases from V and 0 bases from J, leaving 11 bases between. CDR1 is SGHVS, CDR2 FQNEAQ, per germline. The CDR3 reads CASSQGGSSYEQYF. The CDR3 nucleotides are TGTGCCAGCAGCCAAGGAGGCAGCTCCTACGAGCAGTACTTC.

The rearrangement joins TRBV4-1 to TRBJ1-2; a weak D match, TRBD1 (6 bases). The germline V gene encodes CDR1 MGHRA and CDR2 YSYEKL. V gave up 3 bases and J gave up 2 bases, with 19 bases separating them. This CDR3 contains 17 residues. The CDR3 sequence: CASSQGLGKQGNYGYTF. In nucleotides, the CDR3 is TGCGCCAGCAGCCAGGGTTTGGGGAAACAGGGAAACTATGGCTACACCTTC.

CDR3 in amino acids: CASSIDPEEAFF. As DNA, the CDR3 is TGTGCCAGTAGTATAGATCCAGAAGAAGCTTTCTTT. The chain uses TRBV19 and TRBJ1-1; no clear D. Germline V lookup: CDR1 LNHDA, CDR2 SQIVND (reference sequence). This CDR3 comprises 12 residues. Trimming stripped 0 bases from V and 8 bases from J, with 7 bases between.

The chain is built from TRBV6-6 and TRBJ2-7; the D is unclear. Trimming pared 4 bases from V and 3 bases from J, leaving 13 bases between. Germline V lookup: CDR1 MNHNY, CDR2 SVGAGI (reference sequence). This CDR3 is built from 14 residues. CDR3 residues: CASSFQVDLYEQYF. CDR3 in DNA: TGTGCCAGCAGTTTCCAGGTAGACCTCTACGAGCAGTACTTC.

This chain joins TRBV9 and TRBJ2-2; 12 bases are a match to TRBD2. CDR1 is SGDLS, CDR2 YYNGEE, per germline. The CDR3 spans 17 residues. Unmatched junction bases numbered 8, after V lost 3 bases and J lost 5 bases. In DNA, the CDR3 is TGTGCCAGCAGCGGTCGGACTAGCGGGGCCCCGACCGGGGAGCTGTTTTTT. Amino acid sequence: CASSGRTSGAPTGELFF.

The rearrangement joins TRBV18 to TRBJ2-7; TRBD1 might be the D (7 bases). In germline, CDR1 is KGHSH, CDR2 LQKENI. V gave up 5 bases and J gave up 6 bases, with 20 bases separating them. The CDR3 spans 15 residues. The CDR3, as DNA: TGTGCCAGCTCAATACAGGGGAGGATTTTAGGCGAGCAGTACTTC. As protein: CASSIQGRILGEQYF.

The chain links TRBV28 to TRBJ1-1; no firm D call. This CDR3 is built from 13 residues. Looked up from germline, CDR1 is MDHEN and CDR2 is SYDVKM. Trimming pared 7 bases from V and 6 bases from J, leaving 15 bases between. In DNA, the CDR3 is TGTGCCAGCACCCGATTCGGGTCGGCTGAAGCTTTCTTT. Protein sequence: CASTRFGSAEAFF.

The table lists this clone with a count of one. The J gene is TRBJ2-1, the V gene TRBV11-3; 9 bases line up with TRBD2. Germline V gives CDR1 SGHNT, CDR2 YENEEA. The length of the CDR3 is 19 residues. V dropped 1 base and J dropped 9; count of bases not matched to a gene: 19. CDR3: CASSLGVLLGTAGGREQFF. The DNA of the CDR3 is TGTGCCAGCAGCTTAGGCGTATTACTTGGGACAGCGGGGGGTCGTGAGCAGTTCTTC. Complete variable domain (other parts from reference TRBV11-3 and TRBJ2-1): EAGVVQSPRYKIIEKKQPVAFWCNPISGHNTLYWYLQNLGQGPELLIRYENEEAVDDSQLPKDRFSAERLKGVDSTLKIQPAELGDSAVYLCASSLGVLLGTAGGREQFFGPGTRLTVL.

The genes are TRBV30 and TRBJ2-5; D may be TRBD2 (8 bases). The germline V gene encodes CDR1 GTSNPN and CDR2 SVGIG (reference sequence). CDR3 length equals 19 residues. V dropped 3 bases and J dropped 5 bases, with 31 bases sitting between them. The CDR3 protein is CAWSPGQFSGKPRGETQYF. CDR3 DNA sequence: TGTGCCTGGAGCCCGGGACAGTTTAGCGGGAAACCCCGGGGGGAGACCCAGTACTTC.

This chain joins TRBV7-9 and TRBJ1-2; perhaps TRBD1 as D (5 bases). The CDR3 spans 15 residues. V was cut by 1 base and J by 7 bases, with 16 bases left in between. CDR1 SEHNR and CDR2 FQNEAQ come from the germline V gene (reference sequence). This CDR3 reads CASSLGGLVSGGYTF. The CDR3 region has the DNA TGTGCCAGCAGCTTAGGGGGACTCGTAAGCGGTGGCTACACCTTC.